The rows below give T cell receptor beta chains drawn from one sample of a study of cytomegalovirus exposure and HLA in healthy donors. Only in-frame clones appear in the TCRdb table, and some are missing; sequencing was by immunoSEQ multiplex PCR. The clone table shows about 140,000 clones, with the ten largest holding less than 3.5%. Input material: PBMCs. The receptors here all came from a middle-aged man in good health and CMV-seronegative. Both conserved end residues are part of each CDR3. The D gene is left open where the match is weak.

DNA: TGTGCCAGCAGCTTGGACAGGGGTCCCTACGAGCAGTACTTC; CDR3: CASSLDRGPYEQYF; length: 14; V: TRBV5-4; D: TRBD1; J: TRBJ2-7
DNA: TGTGCCAGCAGCCCCGGGGCGGGGGTGGGCACAGATACGCAGTATTTT; CDR3: CASSPGAGVGTDTQYF; length: 16; V: TRBV5-5; D: TRBD2; J: TRBJ2-3
DNA: TGCGCCAGCAGCTTCGACAGGTCCTCTGGGGCCAACGTCCTGACTTTC; CDR3: CASSFDRSSGANVLTF; length: 16; V: TRBV5-1; D: -; J: TRBJ2-6
DNA: TGTGCCAGCAGCTTATTGGGGGCTCCCAAAAACATTCAGTACTTC; CDR3: CASSLLGAPKNIQYF; length: 15; V: TRBV7-2; D: -; J: TRBJ2-4
DNA: TGCGCCAGCAGCCAACAAGGGGGGGTTAATGAAAAACTGTTTTTT; CDR3: CASSQQGGVNEKLFF; length: 15; V: TRBV10-2; D: -; J: TRBJ1-4
DNA: TGTGCCAGTACCGCAGACGGGAGCTCCTACAATGAGCAGTTCTTC; CDR3: CASTADGSSYNEQFF; length: 15; V: TRBV19; D: -; J: TRBJ2-1
DNA: TGTGCCAGCTCACCAAGCGGGGGCGGGCGAGAGACCCAGTACTTC; CDR3: CASSPSGGGRETQYF; length: 15; V: TRBV18; D: TRBD2; J: TRBJ2-5
DNA: TGTGCCAGCAGCTTGGGGGACATCCGAGATCAGCCCCAGCATTTT; CDR3: CASSLGDIRDQPQHF; length: 15; V: TRBV5-8; D: -; J: TRBJ1-5
DNA: TGTGCCAGCAGCCGTAACGGGGAGACCCAGTACTTC; CDR3: CASSRNGETQYF; length: 12; V: TRBV6-5; D: -; J: TRBJ2-5
DNA: TGCAGCGTTGAAGGAGACAGGGGGGAGACCCAGTACTTC; CDR3: CSVEGDRGETQYF; length: 13; V: TRBV29-1; D: TRBD1; J: TRBJ2-5
DNA: TGTGCCAGTAGTACCCGCGCGTCATTCTCTGGAAACACCATATATTTT; CDR3: CASSTRASFSGNTIYF; length: 16; V: TRBV19; D: -; J: TRBJ1-3
DNA: TGCGCCAGCAGCGCCGTAGCGGGGAGCTCCTACGAGCAGTACTTC; CDR3: CASSAVAGSSYEQYF; length: 15; V: TRBV5-1; D: TRBD2; J: TRBJ2-7
DNA: TGTGCCAGCAGCTTGGTGCAGGTTGATAATTCACCCCTCCACTTT; CDR3: CASSLVQVDNSPLHF; length: 15; V: TRBV5-6; D: -; J: TRBJ1-6
DNA: TGTGCCAGCAGTGATCCGACGGGCAGGGGATTACCTGAAGCTTTCTTT; CDR3: CASSDPTGRGLPEAFF; length: 16; V: TRBV2; D: -; J: TRBJ1-1
DNA: TGCGCCAGCAGCCCCGGGGTGTCCTCTGGGGCCAACGTCCTGACTTTC; CDR3: CASSPGVSSGANVLTF; length: 16; V: TRBV5-1; D: -; J: TRBJ2-6